One sample yielded the 29 T cell receptor beta chains listed below, sequenced in a study of response to subunit inactivated influenza vaccine. A single record per CDR3 protein comes from TCRdb applying MiXCR to the RT-PCR reads. The sample shows over 750,000 distinct CDR3 sequences, roughly 20% of them seen only once. The source material was PBMCs from blood, sampled 5 days after vaccination. The receptors were gathered from a man in his fifties or sixties who received an inactivated influenza vaccine.

The V call is TRBV5-1, the J call TRBJ2-1; the D gene is possibly TRBD2 (6 bases). Trimming left V 0 bases short and J 3 bases short, with 10 bases between. Germline V gene sequence: CDR1 SGHRS, CDR2 YFSETQ. This CDR3 has 15 residues. In DNA, the CDR3 is TGCGCCAGCAGCTTGGAGGGACTTGGCTACAATGAGCAGTTCTTC. Translated: CASSLEGLGYNEQFF. The full variable domain, in which reference TRBV5-1 and TRBJ2-1 provide the parts outside the CDR3, is KAGVTQTPRYLIKTRGQQVTLSCSPISGHRSVSWYQQTPGQGLQFLFEYFSETQRNKGNFPGRFSGRQFSNSRSEMNVSTLELGDSALYLCASSLEGLGYNEQFFGPGTRLTVL.

This chain joins TRBV29-1 and TRBJ1-5; tentative D call: TRBD1 (5 bases). This CDR3 is 14 amino acids long. Germline assignment: CDR1 SQVTM and CDR2 ANQGSEA. V lost 4 bases, J lost 6 bases, and 16 bases lay in between. The CDR3 coding sequence is TGCAGCGTTGTTGAGGCAGGGCTAGGTCAGCCCCAGCATTTT. It yields the protein CSVVEAGLGQPQHF.

The V gene is TRBV20-1, the J gene TRBJ2-6; tentatively, D is TRBD1 or TRBD2 (5 bases each). CDR1 is DFQATT and CDR2 is SNEGSKA in the germline V gene (reference sequence). Trimming shortened V by 1 base and J by 1 base, and 11 bases separated the two germline ends. The length of the CDR3 is 16 residues. The CDR3 region has the DNA TGCAGTGCTAGAGGAGGGGAAGCGTCTGGGGCCAACGTCCTGACTTTC. Its translation: CSARGGEASGANVLTF.

This clonotype was recorded a few times. The V gene is TRBV5-1, the J gene TRBJ2-2; D gene uncertain. V lost 0 bases, J lost 4 bases, and 10 bases lay in between. CDR1 SGHRS and CDR2 YFSETQ come from the germline V gene. The length of the CDR3 is 15 residues. This CDR3 is CASSLEGHGTGELFF. The CDR3 nucleotides read TGCGCCAGCAGCTTGGAGGGCCATGGCACCGGGGAGCTGTTTTTT.

This clonotype has more than one count but fewer than ten. The chain combines TRBV20-1 with TRBJ2-7; D might be TRBD2 (5 bases). V shed 3 bases and J shed 2 bases, with 14 bases lying between them. Per germline, CDR1 DFQATT and CDR2 SNEGSKA (reference sequence). This CDR3 is 14 amino acids long. DNA of the CDR3: TGCAGTGCTAGCACGGGGTCCTTCCCCTACGAGCAGTACTTC. Protein sequence: CSASTGSFPYEQYF.

The chain couples TRBV29-1 to TRBJ2-3; 9 bases line up with TRBD2. CDR3 length: 15 amino acids. V shed 1 base, J shed 5 bases, and the junction held 7 bases outside the gene matches. Germline assignment: CDR1 SQVTM and CDR2 ANQGSEA. The CDR3 here is CSVEAVAGEVDTQYF. CDR3 DNA sequence: TGCAGCGTTGAAGCGGTAGCGGGGGAGGTAGATACGCAGTATTTT.

This clonotype was found a few times. DNA for the CDR3: TGCGCCAGCGGGGACACCTCTGGGGCCAACGTCCTGACTTTC. Its protein product is CASGDTSGANVLTF. The chain links TRBV5-1 to TRBJ2-6, with D perhaps matching TRBD1 (6 bases). CDR3 size: 14 residues. Germline lookup yields CDR1 SGHRS and CDR2 YFSETQ. The ends were cut back, 7 bases at V and 0 bases at J, with 8 bases in the middle.

The chain uses TRBV27 and TRBJ2-5; 9 positions match TRBD1. V shed 6 bases, J shed 4 bases, and the junction held 6 bases outside the gene matches. This CDR3 is built from 14 residues. CDR1 and CDR2 (germline): MNHEY, SMNVEV (reference sequence). The CDR3 sequence is CASSWTGVRETQYF. CDR3 sequence (DNA): TGTGCCAGCAGCTGGACAGGGGTAAGAGAGACCCAGTACTTC.

As DNA, the CDR3 is TGTGCCAGCAGAGGGACAGGCCAATACTCTGGAAACACCATATATTTT. The encoded protein is CASRGTGQYSGNTIYF. This chain connects TRBV12-3 or TRBV12-4 to TRBJ1-3, with 8 positions matching TRBD1. The V and J ends lost 6 bases and 0 bases, in that order; junction bases with no gene match: 7. The CDR3 length is 16 residues.

This clonotype was counted between two and nine times. The DNA of the CDR3 is TGTGCCATCAGCTGGACTAGCGGGGGCTCAGAGACCCAGTACTTC. Its translation is CAISWTSGGSETQYF. The V and J genes are TRBV10-3 and TRBJ2-5; 13 bases line up with TRBD2. CDR1 and CDR2 from the germline V gene are ENHRY and SYGVKD. Trimming cost V 6 bases and J 4 bases; bases outside gene matches: 5. The CDR3 contains 15 residues.

The chain couples TRBV20-1 to TRBJ2-3; D perhaps matches TRBD1 (6 bases). Looked up from germline, CDR1 is DFQATT and CDR2 is SNEGSKA (reference sequence). The CDR3 is 15 residues long. With 5 bases removed from V and 2 bases from J, the gap between germline ends came to 17 bases. The CDR3 bases are TGCAGTGCTCCTGACAGGAAGAGGGCCACAGATACGCAGTATTTT. Residues: CSAPDRKRATDTQYF.

CDR3 in DNA: TGTGCCAGCAGTTCCCGGCGGGGAACCTACGAGCAGTACTTC. Its translation is CASSSRRGTYEQYF. V usage is TRBV6-2 or TRBV6-3 and J usage is TRBJ2-7, with D possibly being TRBD2 (6 bases). V lost 4 bases and J lost 2, with 12 bases in between. Germline V lookup: CDR1 MNHEY, CDR2 SVGEGT. This CDR3 comprises 14 residues.

This clonotype was seen only a few times. V gene TRBV20-1 combines with J gene TRBJ2-3; 8 positions agree with TRBD1. After removal of 0 bases from V and 3 bases from J, the junction contained 5 bases not matched to a gene. This CDR3 contains 15 residues. Germline V gene data show CDR1 as DFQATT and CDR2 as SNEGSKA (reference sequence). The chain's CDR3 is CSARERTGPTDTQYF. The CDR3 DNA reads TGCAGTGCTAGAGAAAGGACAGGGCCGACAGATACGCAGTATTTT.

This chain joins TRBV6-1 and TRBJ2-1; 9 nucleotides line up with TRBD2. Germline V CDR1 and CDR2: MNHNS, SASEGT. The CDR3 runs 16 residues. V lost 4 bases and J lost 4; bases outside the gene matches: 8. Here the CDR3 reads CASSGRAGGPYNEQFF. Here the CDR3 DNA reads TGTGCCAGCAGTGGTAGGGCGGGAGGGCCTTACAATGAGCAGTTCTTC.

This chain uses TRBV9 with TRBJ2-6, with TRBD2 matching over 7 bases. CDR1 SGDLS and CDR2 YYNGEE come from the germline V gene. The CDR3 covers 16 residues. V lost 0 bases, J lost 3 bases, and 3 bases stayed unmatched. This CDR3 reads CASSVAGGYGANVLTF. CDR3 bases: TGTGCCAGCAGCGTAGCGGGAGGATATGGGGCCAACGTCCTGACTTTC.

The V call is TRBV29-1, the J call TRBJ2-3, with D perhaps TRBD1 (6 bases). The CDR3 consists of 12 residues. Between the trimmed V and J ends, which lost 2 bases and 10 bases, there was a span of 13 bases. From germline, CDR1 is SQVTM and CDR2 ANQGSEA. The CDR3 nucleotides read TGCAGCGTTGAACCCCAGGGGAGAGCGCAGTATTTT. Translating gives CSVEPQGRAQYF.

This clonotype was counted between two and nine times. The chain carries TRBV20-1 and TRBJ1-1; no reliable D call. This CDR3 spans 13 amino acids. The germline gives CDR1 DFQATT, CDR2 SNEGSKA (reference sequence). V gave up 3 bases and J gave up 3 bases, with 11 bases separating them. The CDR3 sequence: CSASAVRDTEAFF. DNA for the CDR3: TGCAGTGCTAGCGCAGTCCGGGACACTGAAGCTTTCTTT.

This clonotype has more than one count but fewer than ten. Here the CDR3 DNA reads TGTGCCAGCAGTGAACCAGGGAGAAATGGCTACACCTTC. Translated: CASSEPGRNGYTF. V and J are TRBV2 and TRBJ1-2; D may be TRBD1 (5 bases). V was clipped by 2 bases and J by 6 bases, with 10 bases between them. The V gene's germline CDR1 is SNHLY and CDR2 FYNNEI. CDR3 length: 13 amino acids.

A word on this clonotype: The junction does not match germline at one end; this may be a read error. This chain connects TRBV14 to TRBJ1-4; D not resolved. Germline V gene lookup returns CDR1 SGHDN and CDR2 FVKESK. This CDR3 is 17 amino acids long. The CDR3 DNA reads TGTGCCAGCAGCAAAGAACTCTCTGCCGCATATAATGAAAAACTGTTTTTT. This codes for CASSKELSAAYNEKLFF.

The chain uses TRBV6-5 and TRBJ1-2; D is undetermined. Germline-derived CDR1 and CDR2 are MNHEY and SVGAGI. The CDR3 covers 16 residues. Trimming removed 0 bases at V and 0 bases at J, with 11 bases between. CDR3 nucleotide sequence: TGTGCCAGCAGTTACTCGTACCGACTAACTAACTATGGCTACACCTTC. This translates into CASSYSYRLTNYGYTF.

The table lists this clonotype with a few counts. The V call is TRBV5-1, the J call TRBJ2-1; D is ambiguous. Germline CDR1 is SGHRS and CDR2 is YFSETQ. This CDR3 has 16 amino acids. The germline V and J ends were trimmed by 0 bases and 3 bases, with 13 bases remaining between them. CDR3 sequence reads: CASSLDFVMGYNEQFF. The DNA of the CDR3 is TGCGCCAGCAGCTTGGATTTTGTAATGGGCTACAATGAGCAGTTCTTC.

The chain has TRBV5-1 and TRBJ2-7, with D perhaps matching TRBD1 (5 bases). V was pared by 4 bases and J by 6 bases, with 14 bases between. The CDR3 contains 13 residues. In germline, CDR1 is SGHRS, CDR2 YFSETQ. CDR3 sequence reads: CASSPKGYGEQYF. CDR3 nucleotides: TGCGCCAGCAGCCCCAAGGGGTATGGCGAGCAGTACTTC.

In its sample, this clonotype was seen a few times. The rearrangement joins TRBV7-9 to TRBJ1-2; no clear D gene. V lost 6 bases and J lost 1, with 12 bases in between. CDR3 length equals 14 residues. The germline CDR1 and CDR2 sequences are SEHNR and FQNEAQ (reference sequence). CDR3 DNA sequence: TGTGCCAGCAGACCTTACACAGATAACTATGGCTACACCTTC. Translating gives CASRPYTDNYGYTF.

This clonotype was seen more than once but under ten times. V usage is TRBV20-1 and J usage is TRBJ2-7; TRBD2 matches 12 bases. V trimming: 5 bases; J trimming: 5 bases; junction bases outside the gene matches: 7. The germline gives CDR1 DFQATT, CDR2 SNEGSKA (reference sequence). This CDR3 has 14 residues. In DNA form, the CDR3 reads TGCAGTGCTCTGACGACTAGCGGGAGCCACGAGCAGTACTTC. Its translation: CSALTTSGSHEQYF.

V gene TRBV5-1 combines with J gene TRBJ2-1; 12 bases are shared with TRBD2. The CDR3 has 15 residues. The germline V gene encodes CDR1 SGHRS and CDR2 YFSETQ. V dropped 0 bases and J dropped 8; count of bases not matched to a gene: 3. CDR3 amino acids: CASSLASGGADEQFF. In DNA form, the CDR3 reads TGCGCCAGCAGCTTGGCTAGCGGGGGGGCCGATGAGCAGTTCTTC.

This clonotype has a handful of counts. The chain employs TRBV6-5 and TRBJ2-6, with D perhaps TRBD1 or TRBD2 (5 bases each). This CDR3 has 18 amino acids. Germline values: CDR1 MNHEY, CDR2 SVGAGI. Trimming stripped 2 bases from V and 0 bases from J, with 14 bases between. This chain's CDR3 is CASSYPSGRNSGANVLTF. CDR3 DNA: TGTGCCAGCAGTTACCCTTCGGGGCGGAACTCTGGGGCCAACGTCCTGACTTTC.

This clonotype was picked up a small number of times. The chain links TRBV5-1 to TRBJ2-5; maybe TRBD2 (5 bases). V lost 0 bases and J lost 5, with 23 bases in between. The CDR3 has 18 residues. Germline V lookup: CDR1 SGHRS, CDR2 YFSETQ. The CDR3 reads CASSLAVRAKVDGETQYF. As DNA, the CDR3 is TGCGCCAGCAGCTTGGCCGTGAGGGCCAAGGTCGATGGGGAGACCCAGTACTTC.

This clonotype was picked up a small number of times. The rearrangement links TRBV7-9 to TRBJ1-4, with D tentatively TRBD1 (6 bases). From germline, CDR1 is SEHNR and CDR2 FQNEAQ (reference sequence). The CDR3 runs to 14 residues. The V end was cut by 1 base, the J end by 8 bases, with 11 bases between. CDR3 nucleotides: TGTGCCAGCAGCTTAGTACAGGGATACGAAAAACTGTTTTTT. This translates into CASSLVQGYEKLFF.

V and J are TRBV10-3 and TRBJ1-2, with D tentatively TRBD1 (6 bases). The V gene's germline CDR1 is ENHRY and CDR2 SYGVKD. Trimming took 3 bases from V and 1 from J, leaving 15 bases between them. CDR3 size: 16 residues. The CDR3 here is CAISELRDKSNYGYTF. CDR3 bases: TGTGCCATCAGTGAACTCCGGGACAAGAGTAACTATGGCTACACCTTC.